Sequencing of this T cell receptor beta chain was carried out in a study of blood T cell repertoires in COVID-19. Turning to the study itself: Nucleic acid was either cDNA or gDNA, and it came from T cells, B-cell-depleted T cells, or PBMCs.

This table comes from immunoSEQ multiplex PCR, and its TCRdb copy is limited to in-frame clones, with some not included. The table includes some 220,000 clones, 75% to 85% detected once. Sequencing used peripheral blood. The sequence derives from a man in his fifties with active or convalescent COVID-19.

The CDR3 DNA follows: TGTGCCAGCAGTTACTCCCTAGCGGGGGGAAGCACAGATACGCAGTATTTT. This sequence encodes CASSYSLAGGSTDTQYF. This chain joins TRBV6-2 or TRBV6-3 and TRBJ2-3; 11 bases are a match to TRBD2. The germline CDR1 and CDR2 sequences are MNHEY and SVGEGT. This CDR3 spans 17 amino acids. With V trimmed by 0 bases and J by 0 bases, 2 bases remained unmatched.